Listed below are T cell receptor beta chains from one sample, sequenced in a study of cytomegalovirus exposure and HLA in healthy donors. Some clones are missing from TCRdb's copy, which holds only in-frame ones; the method was immunoSEQ multiplex PCR. The sample holds over 75,000 clones, around three quarters seen once. The specimen sequenced was PBMCs. Receptor source: a man between 60 and 75 years old in good health and CMV-seropositive. Both conserved end residues are part of each CDR3. The D gene is left open where the match is weak.

d_call	j_call	v_call	cdr3_length	cdr3_aa	cdr3_nt
-	TRBJ1-5	TRBV19	15	CASTSGKFSNQPQHF	TGTGCCAGTACTTCAGGAAAATTTAGCAATCAGCCCCAGCATTTT
-	TRBJ1-1	TRBV7-2	16	CASSSSGGAPNTEAFF	TGTGCCAGCAGCTCTTCTGGCGGGGCCCCGAACACTGAAGCTTTCTTT
-	TRBJ2-7	TRBV29-1	13	CSVESGTEYEQYF	TGCAGCGTTGAAAGTGGGACTGAGTACGAGCAGTACTTC
-	TRBJ1-5	TRBV6-1	15	CASSGMTDDNQPQHF	TGTGCCAGCAGTGGGATGACAGACGACAATCAGCCCCAGCATTTT
TRBD1	TRBJ2-2	TRBV28	15	CASSQTGRITGELFF	TGTGCCAGCAGTCAGACAGGGCGAATCACCGGGGAGCTGTTTTTT
-	TRBJ1-1	TRBV9	16	CASSVATTTSDQEAFF	TGTGCCAGCAGCGTAGCTACGACAACTAGCGACCAAGAAGCTTTCTTT
TRBD1	TRBJ2-3	TRBV5-4	15	CASSLTGQGIDTQYF	TGTGCCAGCAGCTTGACCGGACAGGGGATAGATACGCAGTATTTT
-	TRBJ1-2	TRBV19	14	CASRSPVNRYGYTF	TGTGCCAGTAGGAGCCCGGTTAATCGATATGGCTACACCTTC
TRBD1	TRBJ2-7	TRBV11-3	15	CASSLDGTETYEQYF	TGTGCCAGCAGCTTAGACGGGACAGAAACCTACGAGCAGTACTTC
TRBD1	TRBJ1-2	TRBV9	13	CASSPDRAYGYTF	TGTGCCAGCAGCCCGGACAGGGCCTATGGCTACACCTTC
TRBD1	TRBJ2-5	TRBV5-1	15	CASKRPGQGAETQYF	TGCGCCAGCAAACGTCCGGGACAGGGGGCGGAGACCCAGTACTTC
-	TRBJ2-7	TRBV4-1	14	CASSQAMGPYEQYF	TGCGCCAGCAGCCAAGCTATGGGGCCCTACGAGCAGTACTTC
TRBD1	TRBJ2-7	TRBV2	14	CASRGDRGFYEQYF	TGTGCCAGCAGGGGGGACAGGGGATTCTACGAGCAGTACTTC
TRBD1	TRBJ1-1	TRBV6-5	14	CASRKTGGNTEAFF	TGTGCCAGCAGGAAAACAGGGGGGAACACTGAAGCTTTCTTT